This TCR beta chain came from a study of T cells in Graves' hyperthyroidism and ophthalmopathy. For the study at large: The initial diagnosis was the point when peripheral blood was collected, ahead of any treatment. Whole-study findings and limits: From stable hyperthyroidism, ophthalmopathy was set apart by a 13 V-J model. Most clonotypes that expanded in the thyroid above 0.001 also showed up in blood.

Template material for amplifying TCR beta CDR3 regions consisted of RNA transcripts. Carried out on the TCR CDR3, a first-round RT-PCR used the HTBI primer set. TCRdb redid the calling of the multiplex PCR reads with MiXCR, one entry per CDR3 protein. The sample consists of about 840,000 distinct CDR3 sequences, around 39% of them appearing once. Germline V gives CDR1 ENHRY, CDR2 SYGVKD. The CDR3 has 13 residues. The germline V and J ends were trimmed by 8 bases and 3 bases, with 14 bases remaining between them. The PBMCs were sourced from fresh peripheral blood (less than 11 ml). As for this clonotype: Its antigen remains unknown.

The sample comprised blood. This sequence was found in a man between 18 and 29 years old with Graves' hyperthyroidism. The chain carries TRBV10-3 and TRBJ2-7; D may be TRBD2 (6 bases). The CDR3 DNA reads TGTGCCATCTGCGGGACTGGGGGCTACGAGCAGTACTTC. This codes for CAICGTGGYEQYF.